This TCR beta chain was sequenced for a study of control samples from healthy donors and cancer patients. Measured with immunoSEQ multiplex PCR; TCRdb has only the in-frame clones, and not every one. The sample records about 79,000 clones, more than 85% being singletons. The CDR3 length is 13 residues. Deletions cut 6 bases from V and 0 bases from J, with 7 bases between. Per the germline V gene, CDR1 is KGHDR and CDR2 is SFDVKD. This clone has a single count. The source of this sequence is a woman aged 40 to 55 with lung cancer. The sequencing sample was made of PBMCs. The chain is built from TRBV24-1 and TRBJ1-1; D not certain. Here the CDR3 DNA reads TGTGCCACCAGTTCTGACCTGAACACTGAAGCTTTCTTT. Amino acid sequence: CATSSDLNTEAFF.